This TCR beta chain comes out of a study of regulatory T cells in long-lasting Graves disease. This clonotype was seen at least ten times. What it binds is unknown. General study results and limits: Gene preferences differed: TRBV28, TRBJ1-2, TRBJ2-5 in persistent cases. Sample size, which was small, may have reduced accuracy.

CDR3 regions were amplified by Arm-PCR using iRepertoire HTBI primers to build TCR beta libraries. TCRdb re-derived calls from the multiplex PCR reads in MiXCR, one entry per CDR3 protein. The sample contains fewer than 550,000 distinct CDR3 sequences, 15% to 20% of which appear only once. As for time point: newly diagnosed GD, antithyroid drugs for less than 3 months. RNA from PBMCs was the source of the TCR library. The CDR3 length is 15 residues. Germline CDR1 and CDR2: ENHRY and SYGVKD. V lost 10 bases and J 5 bases, leaving 23 bases between the germline ends. These data were likewise used in another study, on T cells in Graves' hyperthyroidism and ophthalmopathy. That investigation notes: Researchers ran a first-round RT-PCR on the TCR CDR3 using the HTBI primer set. It was a median around seven months before onset that the model predicted ophthalmopathy.

This TCR derives from a woman aged 35-60 years with Graves disease. The chain combines TRBV10-3 with TRBJ1-1; D gene unclear. This sample comprised peripheral blood mononuclear cells (PBMCs), obtained at new diagnosis, from a patient treated with antithyroid drugs. CDR3 nucleotide sequence: TGTGCCACCAGCTTACCGCCCGGGAAGGGAACTGAAGCTTTCTTT. It encodes CATSLPPGKGTEAFF.